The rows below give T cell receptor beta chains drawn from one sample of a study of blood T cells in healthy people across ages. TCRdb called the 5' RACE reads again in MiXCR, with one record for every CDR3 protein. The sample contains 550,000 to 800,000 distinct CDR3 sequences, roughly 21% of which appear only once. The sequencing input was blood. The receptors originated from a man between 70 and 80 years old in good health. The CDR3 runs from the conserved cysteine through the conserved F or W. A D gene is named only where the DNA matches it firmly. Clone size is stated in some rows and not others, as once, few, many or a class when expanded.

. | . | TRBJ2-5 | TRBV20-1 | TGCAGTGCTCGGTTCACCAAAGAGACCCAGTACTTC | CSARFTKETQYF
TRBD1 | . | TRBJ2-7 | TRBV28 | TGTGCCAGCAGGGGACAGGGGACTGATGAGCAGTACTTC | CASRGQGTDEQYF
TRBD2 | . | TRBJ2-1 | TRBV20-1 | TGCAGTGCTACCGGGACTAACAATGAGCAGTTCTTC | CSATGTNNEQFF
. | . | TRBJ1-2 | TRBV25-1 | TGTGCCAGCAGTCCCGGACCTCGCCATGGCTACACCTTC | CASSPGPRHGYTF
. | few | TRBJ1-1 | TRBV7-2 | TGTGCCAGCAGCTTAGACGGGCACCGGGCCACTGAAGCTTTCTTT | CASSLDGHRATEAFF
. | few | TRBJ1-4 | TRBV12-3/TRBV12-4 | TGTGCCAGCAGCATAGAACAGGGTGAAAAACTGTTTTTT | CASSIEQGEKLFF
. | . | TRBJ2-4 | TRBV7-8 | TGTGCCAGCAGCTTAGTATCGGGTGTGGGTGGGATCGCCAAAAACATTCAGTACTTC | CASSLVSGVGGIAKNIQYF
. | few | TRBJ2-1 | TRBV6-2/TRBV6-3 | TGTGCCAGCAGTTCACTAGCACAGCAGTTCTTC | CASSSLAQQFF
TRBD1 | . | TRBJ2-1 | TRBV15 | TGTGCCACCAGCAGAGGGGACAGGGGAACCTACAATGAGCAGTTCTTC | CATSRGDRGTYNEQFF
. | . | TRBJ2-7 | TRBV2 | TGTGCCAGCAACCTGACCCCCTACGAGCAGTACTTC | CASNLTPYEQYF
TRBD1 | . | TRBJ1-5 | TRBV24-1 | TGCGCCACCAGTGATCCCTCACAGGGGCCGGTCGGACAACCCCAGCATTTT | CATSDPSQGPVGQPQHF
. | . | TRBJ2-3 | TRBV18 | TGTGCCAGCTCACCCCTCGGACACGCTAGCACAGATACGCAGTATTTT | CASSPLGHASTDTQYF
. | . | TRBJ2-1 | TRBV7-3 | TGTGCCAGCAGCCCGACCATAGGCTTCAATGAGCAGTTCTTC | CASSPTIGFNEQFF
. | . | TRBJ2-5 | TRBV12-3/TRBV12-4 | TGTGCCAGCAGTTTAGGGTGGGCGGAATCCTGGGCCCAGTACTTC | CASSLGWAESWAQYF
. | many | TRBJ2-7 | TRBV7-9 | TGTGCCAGCAGCTCCAGTGCAGGAGGGCTTTCCTACGAGCAGTACTTC | CASSSSAGGLSYEQYF
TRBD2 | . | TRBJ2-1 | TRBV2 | TGTGCCAGCAGTGCCCGGGGGGATGAGCAGTTCTTC | CASSARGDEQFF
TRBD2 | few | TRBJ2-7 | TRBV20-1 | TGCAGTGCTGTATCCCTACTAGCGGGAGGGCCCGAGCAGTACTTC | CSAVSLLAGGPEQYF
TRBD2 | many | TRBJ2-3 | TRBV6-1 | TGTGCCAGCAGGCCGGGAGGGAGAGATACGCAGTATTTT | CASRPGGRDTQYF
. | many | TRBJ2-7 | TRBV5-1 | TGCGCCAGCAGCCAGGGCAGCGCTAGCTCCTACGAGCAGTACTTC | CASSQGSASSYEQYF
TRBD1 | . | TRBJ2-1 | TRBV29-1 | TGCAGCGAAGACAGGGCCCCCCCTTACAATGAGCAGTTCTTC | CSEDRAPPYNEQFF
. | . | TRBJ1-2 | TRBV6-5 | TGTGCCAGCAGTGACTCGGGACGGGGAAGGGATGGCTACACCTTC | CASSDSGRGRDGYTF
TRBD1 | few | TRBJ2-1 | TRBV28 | TGTGCCAGCAGTTTCCAGACAGGGAAGTCCTACAATGAGCAGCTCTTC | CASSFQTGKSYNEQLF